Following are 7 T cell receptor beta chains from one sample sequenced in a study of T cell responses to AZD1222 COVID-19 vaccine. Sequenced by immunoSEQ multiplex PCR; TCRdb stores in-frame clones only, minus some. This table holds 150,000 or so clones, roughly 90% found once. The material sequenced was peripheral blood, taken on day 0 of AZD1222 vaccination. The receptors shown here come from an adult in good health.

The V gene is TRBV4-1, the J gene TRBJ2-1; D gene uncertain. The length of the CDR3 is 17 residues. CDR1 and CDR2 (germline): MGHRA, YSYEKL. The V end lost 4 bases, the J end lost 0 bases, and 16 bases lay between the germline ends. The CDR3 region is CASSRTKGESSYNEQFF. CDR3 sequence (DNA): TGCGCCAGCAGCCGAACGAAAGGTGAGAGCTCCTACAATGAGCAGTTCTTC.

The rearrangement links TRBV7-2 to TRBJ1-5, with TRBD1 matching 7 bases. The CDR3 contains 16 residues. The V gene end was trimmed by 5 bases and the J gene end by 1 base; junction bases not matched to a gene: 8. Germline-derived CDR1 and CDR2 are SGHTA and FQGNSA. CDR3 DNA sequence: TGTGCCAGCAGCCCGGGACAGCCTAGGAGCAATCAGCCCCAGCATTTT. As protein: CASSPGQPRSNQPQHF. The full variable domain, completed using reference TRBV7-2 and TRBJ1-5, is GAGVSQSPSNKVTEKGKDVELRCDPISGHTALYWYRQSLGQGLEFLIYFQGNSAPDKSGLPSDRFSAERTGGSVSTLTIQRTQQEDSAVYLCASSPGQPRSNQPQHFGDGTRLSIL.

This clone is a singleton in its sample. The chain carries TRBV6-5 and TRBJ1-5, with a possible D match to TRBD1 (5 bases). Trimming took 8 bases from V and 2 from J, leaving 13 bases between them. The CDR3 totals 14 residues. CDR1 and CDR2 from the germline V gene are MNHEY and SVGAGI. The chain's CDR3 is CASRGLEGNQPQHF. The CDR3 DNA reads TGTGCCAGCCGGGGCCTTGAGGGCAATCAGCCCCAGCATTTT.

The rearrangement joins TRBV28 to TRBJ2-7; D is undetermined. Germline-derived CDR1 and CDR2 are MDHEN and SYDVKM. The CDR3 is made up of 14 amino acids. With 5 bases removed from V and 5 bases from J, the gap between germline ends came to 16 bases. This CDR3 reads CASSAWGASHEQYF. The CDR3 bases are TGTGCCAGCAGTGCCTGGGGTGCATCCCACGAGCAGTACTTC.

This chain connects TRBV11-2 to TRBJ2-5; D remains unclear. Trimming removed 2 bases at V and 7 bases at J, with 11 bases between. Germline V CDR1 and CDR2: SGHAT, FQNNGV. The length of the CDR3 is 13 residues. CDR3 DNA: TGTGCCAGCAGCTTAAGTGGCGGTGGGACCCAGTACTTC. Amino acid sequence: CASSLSGGGTQYF.

The genes are TRBV9 and TRBJ1-2; D call uncertain. The germline V and J ends were trimmed by 3 bases and 8 bases, with 20 bases remaining between them. This CDR3 contains 15 residues. Germline CDR1 and CDR2: SGDLS and YYNGEE. The CDR3 sequence: CASSAVAVSLGGYTF. The CDR3 DNA reads TGTGCCAGCAGCGCAGTCGCGGTCAGCCTCGGGGGCTACACCTTC.

This chain uses TRBV7-6 with TRBJ1-2; 7 positions agree with TRBD1. V lost 10 bases to trimming and J lost 1 base; unmatched junction nucleotides: 12. The length of the CDR3 is 15 residues. Looked up from germline, CDR1 is SGHVS and CDR2 is FNYEAQ. CDR3 loop: CAIRQGRRGNYGYTF. The CDR3 DNA follows: TGTGCCATTAGACAGGGTCGGAGAGGTAACTATGGCTACACCTTC.